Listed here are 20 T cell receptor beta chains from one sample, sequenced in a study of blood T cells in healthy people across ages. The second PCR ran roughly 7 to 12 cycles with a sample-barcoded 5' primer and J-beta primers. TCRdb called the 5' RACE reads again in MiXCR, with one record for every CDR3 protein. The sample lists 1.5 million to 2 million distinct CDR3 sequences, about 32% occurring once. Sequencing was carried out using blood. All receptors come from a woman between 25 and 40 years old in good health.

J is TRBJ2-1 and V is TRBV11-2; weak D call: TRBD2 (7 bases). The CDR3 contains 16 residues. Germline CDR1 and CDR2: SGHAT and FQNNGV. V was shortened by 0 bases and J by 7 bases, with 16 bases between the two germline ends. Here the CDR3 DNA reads TGTGCCAGCAGCTTAGAGTGGGGGGGCGCCGGTAATGAGCAGTTCTTC. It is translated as CASSLEWGGAGNEQFF.

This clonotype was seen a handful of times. The CDR3 protein is CASSLQGALNTEAFF. CDR3 nucleotide sequence: TGCGCCAGCAGCTTACAGGGGGCCTTGAACACTGAAGCTTTCTTT. The chain joins TRBV5-1 to TRBJ1-1; TRBD1 aligns across 9 bases. In germline, CDR1 is SGHRS, CDR2 YFSETQ. V lost 2 bases to trimming and J lost 0 bases; unmatched junction nucleotides: 2. The CDR3 has 15 residues.

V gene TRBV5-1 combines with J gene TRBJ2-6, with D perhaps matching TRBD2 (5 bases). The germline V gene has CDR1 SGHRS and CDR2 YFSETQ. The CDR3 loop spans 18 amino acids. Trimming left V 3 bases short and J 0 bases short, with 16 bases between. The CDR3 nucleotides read TGCGCCAGCAGCTCCAGAGCGGAAAGATCCTCTGGGGCCAACGTCCTGACTTTC. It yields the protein CASSSRAERSSGANVLTF. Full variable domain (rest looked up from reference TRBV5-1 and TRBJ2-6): KAGVTQTPRYLIKTRGQQVTLSCSPISGHRSVSWYQQTPGQGLQFLFEYFSETQRNKGNFPGRFSGRQFSNSRSEMNVSTLELGDSALYLCASSSRAERSSGANVLTFGAGSRLTVL.

The CDR3 reads CASGRDGQETQYF. CDR3 nucleotides: TGTGCCAGCGGCCGGGACGGCCAAGAGACCCAGTACTTC. The chain combines TRBV5-5 with TRBJ2-5; D assignment may be TRBD1 or TRBD2 (5 bases each). V was cut by 7 bases and J by 1 base, with 11 bases left in between. The germline V gene has CDR1 SGHKS and CDR2 YYEKEE (reference sequence). This CDR3 has 13 residues.

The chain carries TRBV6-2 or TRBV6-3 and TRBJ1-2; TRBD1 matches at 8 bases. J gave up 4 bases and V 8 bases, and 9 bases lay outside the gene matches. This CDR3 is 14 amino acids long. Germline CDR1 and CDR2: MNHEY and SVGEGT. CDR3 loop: CASAIIGQGYGYTF. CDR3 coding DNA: TGTGCCAGCGCTATCATCGGACAGGGCTATGGCTACACCTTC.

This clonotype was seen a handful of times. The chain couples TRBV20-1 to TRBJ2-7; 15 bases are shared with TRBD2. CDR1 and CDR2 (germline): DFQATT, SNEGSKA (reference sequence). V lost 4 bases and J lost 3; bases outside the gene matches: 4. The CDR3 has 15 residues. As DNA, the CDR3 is TGCAGTGCTATCGGACTAGCGGGAGGGTTCTACGAGCAGTACTTC. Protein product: CSAIGLAGGFYEQYF.

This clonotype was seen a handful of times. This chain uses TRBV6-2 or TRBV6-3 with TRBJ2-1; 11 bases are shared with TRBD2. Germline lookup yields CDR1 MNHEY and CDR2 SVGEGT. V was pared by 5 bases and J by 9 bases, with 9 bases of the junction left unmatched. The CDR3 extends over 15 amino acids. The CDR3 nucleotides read TGTGCCAGCAGTATACTAGCGGGGGAAAGGGGTGAGCAGTTCTTC. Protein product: CASSILAGERGEQFF.

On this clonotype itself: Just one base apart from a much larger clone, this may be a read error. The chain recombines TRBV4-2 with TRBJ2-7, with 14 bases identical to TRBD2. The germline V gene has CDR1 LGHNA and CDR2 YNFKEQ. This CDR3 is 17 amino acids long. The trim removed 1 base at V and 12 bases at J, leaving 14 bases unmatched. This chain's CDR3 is CASSQATSGGARETRYF. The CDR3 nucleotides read TGTGCCAGCAGCCAAGCGACTAGCGGGGGGGCGAGAGAGACCCGGTACTTC.

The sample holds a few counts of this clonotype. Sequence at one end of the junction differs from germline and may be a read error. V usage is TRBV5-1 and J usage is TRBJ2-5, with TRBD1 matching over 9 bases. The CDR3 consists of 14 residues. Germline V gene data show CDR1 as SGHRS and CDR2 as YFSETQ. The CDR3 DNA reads TGTGCCAGCAGCTTGGACAGGGGATGGGAGACCCAGTACTTC. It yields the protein CASSLDRGWETQYF. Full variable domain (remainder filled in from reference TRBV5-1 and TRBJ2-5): KAGVTQTPRYLIKTRGQQVTLSCSPISGHRSVSWYQQTPGQGLQFLFEYFSETQRNKGNFPGRFSGRQFSNSRSEMNVSTLELGDSALYLCASSLDRGWETQYFGPGTRLLVL.

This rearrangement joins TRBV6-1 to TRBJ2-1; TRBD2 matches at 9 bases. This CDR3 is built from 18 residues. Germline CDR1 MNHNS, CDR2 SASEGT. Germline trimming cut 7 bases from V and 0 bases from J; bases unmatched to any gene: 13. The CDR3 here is CASTRYLAGSSSYNEQFF. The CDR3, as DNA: TGTGCCAGCACCCGATACCTAGCGGGGTCCAGCTCCTACAATGAGCAGTTCTTC.

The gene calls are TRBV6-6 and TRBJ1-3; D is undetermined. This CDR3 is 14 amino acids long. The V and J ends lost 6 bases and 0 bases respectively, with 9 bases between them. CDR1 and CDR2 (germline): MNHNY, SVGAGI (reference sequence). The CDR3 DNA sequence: TGTGCCAGCAGCCGGATTACCTCTGGAAACACCATATATTTT. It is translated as CASSRITSGNTIYF.

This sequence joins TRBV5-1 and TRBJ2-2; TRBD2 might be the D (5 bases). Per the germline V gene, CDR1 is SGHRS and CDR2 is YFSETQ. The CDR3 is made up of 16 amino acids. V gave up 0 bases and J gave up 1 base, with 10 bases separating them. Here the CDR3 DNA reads TGCGCCAGCAGCTTGGTTACGGGGAAGAACACCGGGGAGCTGTTTTTT. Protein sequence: CASSLVTGKNTGELFF.

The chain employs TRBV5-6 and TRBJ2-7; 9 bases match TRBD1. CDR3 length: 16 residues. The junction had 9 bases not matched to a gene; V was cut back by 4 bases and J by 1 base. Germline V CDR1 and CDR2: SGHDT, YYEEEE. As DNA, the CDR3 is TGTGCCAGCAGCACCCCCGGGACAGGGAATTCCTACGAGCAGTACTTC. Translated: CASSTPGTGNSYEQYF.

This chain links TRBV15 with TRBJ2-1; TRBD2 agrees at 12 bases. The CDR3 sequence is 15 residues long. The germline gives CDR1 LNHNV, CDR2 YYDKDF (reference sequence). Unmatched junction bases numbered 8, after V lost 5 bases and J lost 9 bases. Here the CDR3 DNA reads TGTGCCACCAGCTGGGCTAGCGGGGGGGCCGGTGAGCAGTTCTTC. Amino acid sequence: CATSWASGGAGEQFF.

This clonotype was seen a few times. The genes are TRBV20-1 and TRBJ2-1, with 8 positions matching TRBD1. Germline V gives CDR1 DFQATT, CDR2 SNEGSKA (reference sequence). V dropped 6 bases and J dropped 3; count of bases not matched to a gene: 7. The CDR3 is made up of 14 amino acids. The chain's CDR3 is CSAPGQDHYNEQFF. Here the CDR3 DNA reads TGCAGTGCCCCGGGACAGGATCACTACAATGAGCAGTTCTTC.

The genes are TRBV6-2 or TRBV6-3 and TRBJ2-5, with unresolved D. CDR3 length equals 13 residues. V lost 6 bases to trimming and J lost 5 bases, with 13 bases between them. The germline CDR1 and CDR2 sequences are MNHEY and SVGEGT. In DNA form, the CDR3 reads TGTGCCAGCAGCAGAGGTTGGGTGGAGACCCAGTACTTC. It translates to CASSRGWVETQYF.

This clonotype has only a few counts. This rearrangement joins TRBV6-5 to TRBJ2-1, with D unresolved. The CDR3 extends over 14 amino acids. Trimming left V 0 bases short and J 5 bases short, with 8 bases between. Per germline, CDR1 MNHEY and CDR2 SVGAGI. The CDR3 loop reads CASSYSKTNNEQFF. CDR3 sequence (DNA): TGTGCCAGCAGTTACTCGAAGACCAACAATGAGCAGTTCTTC.

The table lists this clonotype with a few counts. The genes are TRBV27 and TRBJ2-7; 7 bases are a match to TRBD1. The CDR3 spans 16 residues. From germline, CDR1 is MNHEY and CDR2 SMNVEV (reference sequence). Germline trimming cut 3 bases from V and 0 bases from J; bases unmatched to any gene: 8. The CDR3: CASSFSRDSLSYEQYF. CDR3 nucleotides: TGTGCCAGCAGTTTTTCCCGGGACAGCCTCTCCTACGAGCAGTACTTC.

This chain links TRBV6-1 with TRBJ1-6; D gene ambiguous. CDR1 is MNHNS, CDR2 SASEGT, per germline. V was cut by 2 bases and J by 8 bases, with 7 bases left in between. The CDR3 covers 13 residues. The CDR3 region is CASSESYDSPLHF. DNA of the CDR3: TGTGCCAGCAGTGAAAGTTACGATTCACCCCTCCACTTT.

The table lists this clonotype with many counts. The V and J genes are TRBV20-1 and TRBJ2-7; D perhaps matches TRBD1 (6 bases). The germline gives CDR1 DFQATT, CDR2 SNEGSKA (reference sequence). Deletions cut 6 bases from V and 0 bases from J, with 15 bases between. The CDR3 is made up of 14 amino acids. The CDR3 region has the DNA TGCAGTGCGAACGACAGGTTGAGCTCCTACGAGCAGTACTTC. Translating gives CSANDRLSSYEQYF.